This passage covers 30 T cell receptor beta chains from one sample sequenced in a study of cytomegalovirus exposure and HLA in healthy donors. The data were produced by immunoSEQ multiplex PCR, yet TCRdb's version contains in-frame clones alone and is incomplete. In the table there are 150,000 to 200,000 clones, over 80% of which are singletons. The sequencing input was PBMCs. Source of these receptors: a man aged 25 to 40 in good health and CMV-seropositive.

V gene TRBV9 combines with J gene TRBJ2-7; D call uncertain. The CDR3 runs 14 residues. The V end was cut by 0 bases, the J end by 1 base, with 8 bases between. Germline V gene sequence: CDR1 SGDLS, CDR2 YYNGEE. The CDR3 spells CASSVGERSYEQYF. Written as DNA, the CDR3 is TGTGCCAGCAGCGTAGGCGAGAGGTCCTACGAGCAGTACTTC. The variable domain in full, with the rest retrieved from reference TRBV9 and TRBJ2-7, is DSGVTQTPKHLITATGQRVTLRCSPRSGDLSVYWYQQSLDQGLQFLIQYYNGEERAKGNILERFSAQQFPDLHSELNLSSLELGDSALYFCASSVGERSYEQYFGPGTRLTVT.

CDR3 DNA: TGTGCCACCAGAGGACCAGGGACAGACACCATATATTTT. It specifies CATRGPGTDTIYF. V gene TRBV25-1 combines with J gene TRBJ1-3; 7 positions agree with TRBD1. The CDR3 has 13 residues. V gave up 10 bases and J gave up 8 bases; unmatched junction bases: 11. Looked up from germline, CDR1 is MGHDK and CDR2 is SYGVNS.

The V and J genes are TRBV14 and TRBJ1-6, with D perhaps matching TRBD1 (5 bases). This CDR3 is built from 15 residues. Per germline, CDR1 SGHDN and CDR2 FVKESK. V lost 0 bases to trimming and J lost 9 bases, with 12 bases between them. The CDR3 reads CASSQEIGVGSPLHF. DNA of the CDR3: TGTGCCAGCAGCCAAGAGATAGGGGTGGGTTCACCCCTCCACTTT.

This clone was observed a handful of times. The chain recombines TRBV6-6 with TRBJ1-1, with TRBD1 matching over 12 bases. Trimming took 10 bases from V and 7 from J; bases not matched to a gene: 10. This CDR3 has 14 amino acids. In germline, CDR1 is MNHNY, CDR2 SVGAGI (reference sequence). This chain's CDR3 is CAIKGGQGANEAFF. The CDR3 DNA follows: TGTGCCATCAAGGGGGGACAGGGGGCGAATGAAGCTTTCTTT.

The chain couples TRBV11-2 to TRBJ2-5, with D maybe TRBD2 (6 bases). This CDR3 is built from 15 residues. Deletions cut 0 bases from V and 4 bases from J, with 12 bases between. The V gene's germline CDR1 is SGHAT and CDR2 FQNNGV. As DNA, the CDR3 is TGTGCCAGCAGCTTAGATCTTGGGGGGTCAGAGACCCAGTACTTC. Translating it yields CASSLDLGGSETQYF.

The V call is TRBV6-5, the J call TRBJ2-3, with TRBD1 matching over 8 bases. This CDR3 has 14 amino acids. The germline V gene encodes CDR1 MNHEY and CDR2 SVGAGI. With V trimmed by 6 bases and J by 4 bases, 6 bases remained unmatched. The CDR3 loop reads CASSQGALSDTQYF. The CDR3 nucleotides read TGTGCCAGCAGCCAGGGGGCATTATCAGATACGCAGTATTTT.

This clone came up once. This rearrangement joins TRBV2 to TRBJ1-1; possible D gene TRBD1, 5 bases. The CDR3 length is 13 residues. CDR1 and CDR2 from the germline V gene are SNHLY and FYNNEI. V lost 6 bases, J lost 3 bases, and 11 bases lay in between. CDR3 region: CASRRQRDTEAFF. The CDR3, as DNA: TGTGCCAGCAGAAGACAGCGTGACACTGAAGCTTTCTTT.

This sequence joins TRBV19 and TRBJ2-7; 7 positions agree with TRBD2. Unmatched junction bases numbered 5, after V lost 6 bases and J lost 3 bases. The germline CDR1 and CDR2 sequences are LNHDA and SQIVND (reference sequence). This CDR3 spans 13 amino acids. CDR3 sequence reads: CASRGGVFYEQYF. DNA of the CDR3: TGTGCCAGTAGGGGAGGGGTGTTCTACGAGCAGTACTTC.

The J gene is TRBJ1-3, the V gene TRBV25-1; unclear D gene. The V end was cut by 2 bases, the J end by 2 bases, with 10 bases between. The CDR3 consists of 15 residues. Germline values: CDR1 MGHDK, CDR2 SYGVNS. The CDR3 region is CASSENRGPGNTIYF. CDR3 DNA sequence: TGTGCCAGCAGTGAAAACCGGGGTCCTGGAAACACCATATATTTT. Combining the CDR3 with reference TRBV25-1 and TRBJ1-3 gives the whole variable domain EADIYQTPRYLVIGTGKKITLECSQTMGHDKMYWYQQDPGMELHLIHYSYGVNSTEKGDLSSESTVSRIRTEHFPLTLESARPSHTSQYLCASSENRGPGNTIYFGEGSWLTVV.

V usage is TRBV7-9 and J usage is TRBJ1-6; tentative D call: TRBD1 (5 bases). Between the trimmed V and J ends, which lost 1 base and 7 bases, there was a span of 14 bases. Germline V lookup: CDR1 SEHNR, CDR2 FQNEAQ (reference sequence). The CDR3 is 16 residues long. The CDR3 loop reads CASSLGSGAPNSPLHF. In nucleotides, the CDR3 is TGTGCCAGCAGCTTAGGATCTGGGGCACCGAATTCACCCCTCCACTTT.

V gene TRBV5-1 combines with J gene TRBJ2-2; 9 bases map to TRBD2. V lost 1 base, J lost 2 bases, and 6 bases stayed unmatched. This CDR3 comprises 17 residues. The germline V gene has CDR1 SGHRS and CDR2 YFSETQ. CDR3 residues: CASSLRIAGVNTGELFF. CDR3 bases: TGCGCCAGCAGCTTGAGAATAGCGGGGGTCAACACCGGGGAGCTGTTTTTT.

The genes are TRBV5-6 and TRBJ2-3; 7 bases align to TRBD1. The length of the CDR3 is 14 residues. V dropped 2 bases and J dropped 7; count of bases not matched to a gene: 7. Per the germline V gene, CDR1 is SGHDT and CDR2 is YYEEEE. The CDR3 DNA reads TGTGCCAGCAGCTTACAGGGGTCCGAAAATACGCAGTATTTT. Protein: CASSLQGSENTQYF.

The J gene is TRBJ2-3, the V gene TRBV7-2; D is possibly TRBD2 (6 bases). Germline values: CDR1 SGHTA, CDR2 FQGNSA. This CDR3 contains 15 residues. V lost 1 base to trimming and J lost 3 bases, with 11 bases between them. The CDR3 here is CASSLGTTRTDTQYF. In nucleotides, the CDR3 is TGTGCCAGCAGCTTAGGGACTACACGGACAGATACGCAGTATTTT.

This clone was seen a few times. The genes are TRBV5-1 and TRBJ2-2, with 12 bases fitting TRBD2. The CDR3 spans 16 residues. The junction had 5 bases not matched to a gene; V was cut back by 4 bases and J by 4 bases. Germline V gene data show CDR1 as SGHRS and CDR2 as YFSETQ. The CDR3 bases are TGCGCCAGCAGCCCCCGGACTAGCGGGGTCACCGGGGAGCTGTTTTTT. It is translated as CASSPRTSGVTGELFF. Complete variable domain (other parts from reference TRBV5-1 and TRBJ2-2): KAGVTQTPRYLIKTRGQQVTLSCSPISGHRSVSWYQQTPGQGLQFLFEYFSETQRNKGNFPGRFSGRQFSNSRSEMNVSTLELGDSALYLCASSPRTSGVTGELFFGEGSRLTVL.

V gene TRBV5-1 combines with J gene TRBJ2-5; no clear D. V gave up 4 bases and J gave up 3 bases, with 16 bases separating them. Germline V lookup: CDR1 SGHRS, CDR2 YFSETQ. The CDR3 runs to 15 residues. CDR3 sequence: CASSLPGNSEETQYF. CDR3 in DNA: TGCGCCAGCAGCCTGCCGGGTAACTCGGAAGAGACCCAGTACTTC. Looking up the rest from reference TRBV5-1 and TRBJ2-5 gives the full variable domain: KAGVTQTPRYLIKTRGQQVTLSCSPISGHRSVSWYQQTPGQGLQFLFEYFSETQRNKGNFPGRFSGRQFSNSRSEMNVSTLELGDSALYLCASSLPGNSEETQYFGPGTRLLVL.

The chain recombines TRBV29-1 with TRBJ1-2; unclear D gene. Germline CDR1 and CDR2: SQVTM and ANQGSEA. The V end was cut by 6 bases, the J end by 8 bases, with 16 bases between. The CDR3 has 12 residues. The CDR3 loop reads CSVVDFSRGYTF. CDR3 DNA sequence: TGCAGCGTCGTGGACTTTTCGAGGGGCTACACCTTC.

The chain carries TRBV5-1 and TRBJ1-2; 7 bases are a match to TRBD1. The CDR3 sequence is 16 residues long. From germline, CDR1 is SGHRS and CDR2 YFSETQ. Germline trimming cut 3 bases from V and 0 bases from J; bases unmatched to any gene: 8. CDR3 in amino acids: CASSSSDRRANYGYTF. The CDR3, as DNA: TGCGCCAGCAGCTCCTCGGACAGGAGAGCTAACTATGGCTACACCTTC.

The V gene is TRBV7-9, the J gene TRBJ1-4; the D gene is possibly TRBD1 (5 bases). Per germline, CDR1 SEHNR and CDR2 FQNEAQ (reference sequence). The V gene lost 3 bases and the J gene lost 4 bases, with 9 bases spanning the gap. The CDR3 spans 14 residues. In DNA form, the CDR3 reads TGTGCCAGCAGCTTTGGGGCAGTTAATGAAAAACTGTTTTTT. The encoded protein is CASSFGAVNEKLFF.

This clone has only one observation. The chain joins TRBV5-4 to TRBJ2-2, with D unclear. The CDR3 consists of 12 residues. Trimming removed 2 bases at V and 3 bases at J, with 2 bases between. CDR1 is SGHNT, CDR2 YYREEE, per germline (reference sequence). CDR3 protein: CASSFDTGELFF. The CDR3 region has the DNA TGTGCCAGCAGCTTCGACACCGGGGAGCTGTTTTTT.

The rearrangement uses TRBV13 and TRBJ2-5; a possible D gene is TRBD2 (6 bases). Germline CDR1 and CDR2: PRHDT and FYEKMQ (reference sequence). The CDR3 is 14 amino acids. The ends were cut back, 3 bases at V and 1 base at J, with 9 bases in the middle. This CDR3 is CASSLEGSQETQYF. Written as DNA, the CDR3 is TGTGCCAGCAGCTTGGAGGGAAGCCAAGAGACCCAGTACTTC.

This chain joins TRBV27 and TRBJ1-2; 8 bases are shared with TRBD1. The ends lost 6 bases at V and 3 bases at J; junction bases unmatched: 3. Looked up from germline, CDR1 is MNHEY and CDR2 is SMNVEV (reference sequence). The CDR3 is made up of 13 amino acids. The CDR3 nucleotides read TGTGCCAGCAGAACAGGGGGGGACTATGGCTACACCTTC. Translation gives CASRTGGDYGYTF.

The chain recombines TRBV5-8 with TRBJ1-1; tentatively, D is TRBD1 (6 bases). The ends were cut back, 2 bases at V and 1 base at J, with 12 bases in the middle. CDR1 and CDR2 from the germline V gene are SGHTS and YDEGEE. This CDR3 spans 15 amino acids. In DNA, the CDR3 is TGTGCCAGCAGCTTCTACCGGGGGGCGAACACTGAAGCTTTCTTT. Translated, it gives CASSFYRGANTEAFF.

The chain recombines TRBV25-1 with TRBJ1-6; D is perhaps TRBD1 (5 bases). The germline V and J ends were trimmed by 3 bases and 5 bases, with 11 bases remaining between them. The length of the CDR3 is 15 residues. Germline CDR1 MGHDK, CDR2 SYGVNS. CDR3: CASSDVAGHNSPLHF. In DNA form, the CDR3 reads TGTGCCAGCAGTGATGTAGCAGGGCATAATTCACCCCTCCACTTT. Full variable domain (missing parts from reference TRBV25-1 and TRBJ1-6): EADIYQTPRYLVIGTGKKITLECSQTMGHDKMYWYQQDPGMELHLIHYSYGVNSTEKGDLSSESTVSRIRTEHFPLTLESARPSHTSQYLCASSDVAGHNSPLHFGNGTRLTVT.

This sequence joins TRBV7-9 and TRBJ2-7; D perhaps matches TRBD2 (6 bases). CDR3 length equals 13 residues. Germline V CDR1 and CDR2: SEHNR, FQNEAQ (reference sequence). The chain's CDR3 is CAGEAGSSYEQYF. The CDR3 DNA reads as TGTGCGGGGGAGGCGGGGAGCTCCTACGAGCAGTACTTC.

This chain's CDR3 is CASSYSGGRGEQYF. Here the CDR3 DNA reads TGTGCCAGCAGTTACTCCGGGGGGAGAGGGGAGCAGTACTTC. V is TRBV6-5 and J is TRBJ2-7, with 7 bases that match TRBD2. Looked up from germline, CDR1 is MNHEY and CDR2 is SVGAGI. V lost 0 bases and J lost 7; bases outside the gene matches: 6. CDR3 length: 14 amino acids.

In its sample, this clone was seen a few times. The rearrangement links TRBV7-2 to TRBJ1-1; maybe TRBD1 (5 bases). CDR3 size: 16 residues. V shed 4 bases and J shed 1 base, with 16 bases lying between them. Germline assignment: CDR1 SGHTA and CDR2 FQGNSA. The CDR3 DNA sequence: TGTGCCAGCAGCTCACCGAAATTAGGGGCGAACACTGAAGCTTTCTTT. Its translation: CASSSPKLGANTEAFF.

This chain links TRBV7-2 with TRBJ2-5; 9 bases are shared with TRBD2. Trimming removed 7 bases from V and 4 bases from J; junction bases left unmatched: 7. The length of the CDR3 is 14 residues. CDR1 is SGHTA, CDR2 FQGNSA, per germline. CDR3 amino acids: CASKISGGSETQYF. CDR3 sequence (DNA): TGTGCCAGCAAAATTAGCGGGGGATCAGAGACCCAGTACTTC.

This clone was detected only a few times. The chain is built from TRBV10-3 and TRBJ2-3; 7 nucleotides align to TRBD1. The germline CDR1 and CDR2 sequences are ENHRY and SYGVKD. J lost 1 base, V lost 4 bases, and 2 bases had no gene match. CDR3 length: 14 amino acids. CDR3 sequence reads: CAISGGQGTDTQYF. CDR3 DNA sequence: TGTGCCATCAGTGGAGGACAGGGCACAGATACGCAGTATTTT.

The chain recombines TRBV27 with TRBJ2-1, with 9 bases that match TRBD2. Germline V CDR1 and CDR2: MNHEY, SMNVEV (reference sequence). With V trimmed by 4 bases and J by 2 bases, 3 bases remained unmatched. This CDR3 region has 15 residues. The CDR3 region has the DNA TGTGCCAGCAGTTCTCTAGCGGGGACCTACAATGAGCAGTTCTTC. Translating it yields CASSSLAGTYNEQFF.

The genes are TRBV14 and TRBJ1-2; D not certain. The CDR3 is made up of 14 amino acids. Germline lookup yields CDR1 SGHDN and CDR2 FVKESK. V dropped 0 bases and J dropped 8 bases, with 13 bases sitting between them. The CDR3: CASSQDLQGSGYTF. CDR3 coding DNA: TGTGCCAGCAGCCAAGATCTGCAAGGTAGCGGCTACACCTTC.